A single sample is the source of the 2 T cell receptor beta chains below, sequenced in a study of T cells in localized non-small cell lung cancer. Sequenced by immunoSEQ multiplex PCR; TCRdb stores in-frame clones only, minus some. The sample has approximately 28,000 clones, about 90% seen once. Here the sequenced sample was peripheral blood mononuclear cells, taken before any cancer treatment. These receptors all stem from a woman aged 40 to 75 with stage III lung adenocarcinoma.

CDR3 coding DNA: TGTGCCAGTAGTCCGACAGGGAGGTTCGGCAATGAGCAGTTCTTC. Encoded protein: CASSPTGRFGNEQFF. The chain recombines TRBV19 with TRBJ2-1; possibly TRBD1 for D (7 bases). Looked up from germline, CDR1 is LNHDA and CDR2 is SQIVND (reference sequence). V was cut by 5 bases and J by 6 bases, with 17 bases left in between. The CDR3 length is 15 residues.

J is TRBJ1-1 and V is TRBV10-1; 8 nucleotides align to TRBD1. After removal of 3 bases from V and 7 bases from J, the junction contained 4 bases not matched to a gene. Germline loops: CDR1 WNHNN, CDR2 SYGVQD (reference sequence). The CDR3 extends over 13 amino acids. The CDR3 protein is CASSDTGGIEAFF. The CDR3 DNA is TGCGCCAGCAGTGACACAGGGGGAATTGAAGCTTTCTTT.